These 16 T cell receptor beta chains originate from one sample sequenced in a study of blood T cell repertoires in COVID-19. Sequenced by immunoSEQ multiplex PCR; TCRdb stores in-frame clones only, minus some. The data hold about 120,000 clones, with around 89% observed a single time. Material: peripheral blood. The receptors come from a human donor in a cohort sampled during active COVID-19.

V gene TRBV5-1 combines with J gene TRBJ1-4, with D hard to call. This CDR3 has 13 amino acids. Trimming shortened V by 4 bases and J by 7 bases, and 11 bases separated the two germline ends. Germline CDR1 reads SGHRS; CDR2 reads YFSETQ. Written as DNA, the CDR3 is TGCGCCAGCAGCCCGGCTGGGAGTGAAAAACTGTTTTTT. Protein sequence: CASSPAGSEKLFF.

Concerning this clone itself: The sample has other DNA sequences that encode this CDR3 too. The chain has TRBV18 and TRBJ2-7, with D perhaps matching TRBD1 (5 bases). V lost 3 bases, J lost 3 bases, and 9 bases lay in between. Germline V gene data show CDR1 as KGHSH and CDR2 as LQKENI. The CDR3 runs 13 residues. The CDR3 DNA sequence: TGTGCCAGCTCACCGGCAGACAGCTACGAGCAGTACTTC. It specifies CASSPADSYEQYF.

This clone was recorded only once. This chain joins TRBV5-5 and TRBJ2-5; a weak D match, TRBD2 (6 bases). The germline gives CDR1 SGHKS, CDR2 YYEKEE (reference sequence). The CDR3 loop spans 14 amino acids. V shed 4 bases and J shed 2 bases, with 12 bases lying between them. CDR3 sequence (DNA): TGTGCCAGCAGCATTGGGGGGATACAAGAGACCCAGTACTTC. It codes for CASSIGGIQETQYF.

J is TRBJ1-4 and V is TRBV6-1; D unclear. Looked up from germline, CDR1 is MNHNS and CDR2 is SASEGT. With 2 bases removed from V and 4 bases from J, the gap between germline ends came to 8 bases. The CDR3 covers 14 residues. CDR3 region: CASSESGVNEKLFF. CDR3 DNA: TGTGCCAGCAGTGAATCGGGAGTTAATGAAAAACTGTTTTTT.

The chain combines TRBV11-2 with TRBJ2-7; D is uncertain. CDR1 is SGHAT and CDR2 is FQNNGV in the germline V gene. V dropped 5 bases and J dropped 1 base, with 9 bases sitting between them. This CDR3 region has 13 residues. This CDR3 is CASSRQVSYEQYF. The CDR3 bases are TGTGCCAGCAGCCGTCAGGTATCCTACGAGCAGTACTTC.

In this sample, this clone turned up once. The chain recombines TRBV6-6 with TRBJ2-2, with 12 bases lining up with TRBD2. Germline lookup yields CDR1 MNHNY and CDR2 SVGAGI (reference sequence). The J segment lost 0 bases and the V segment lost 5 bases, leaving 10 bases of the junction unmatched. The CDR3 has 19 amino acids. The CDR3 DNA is TGTGCCAGCAGTCCACCTGCTAGCGGGAGGGCCCCGAACACCGGGGAGCTGTTTTTT. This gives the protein CASSPPASGRAPNTGELFF.

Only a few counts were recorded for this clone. CDR3 region: CASSETLTPNSGNTIYF. CDR3 DNA: TGCGCCAGCAGCGAAACGTTGACTCCGAACTCTGGAAACACCATATATTTT. The gene calls are TRBV5-1 and TRBJ1-3; no clear D. The germline gives CDR1 SGHRS, CDR2 YFSETQ. The CDR3 totals 17 residues. V was shortened by 4 bases and J by 0 bases, with 17 bases between the two germline ends.

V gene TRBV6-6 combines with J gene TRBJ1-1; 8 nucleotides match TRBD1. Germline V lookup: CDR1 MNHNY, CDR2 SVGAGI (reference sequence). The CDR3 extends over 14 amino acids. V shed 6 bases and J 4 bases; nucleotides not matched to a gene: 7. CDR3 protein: CASRLAGGGTEAFF. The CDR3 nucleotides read TGTGCCAGCAGATTAGCAGGGGGCGGCACTGAAGCTTTCTTT.

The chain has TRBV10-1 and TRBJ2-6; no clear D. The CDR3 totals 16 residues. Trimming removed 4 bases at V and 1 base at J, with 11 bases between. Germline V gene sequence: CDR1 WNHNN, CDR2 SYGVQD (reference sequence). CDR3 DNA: TGCGCCAGCAGTGCGGGTGGTCCATCTGGGGCCAACGTCCTGACTTTC. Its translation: CASSAGGPSGANVLTF.

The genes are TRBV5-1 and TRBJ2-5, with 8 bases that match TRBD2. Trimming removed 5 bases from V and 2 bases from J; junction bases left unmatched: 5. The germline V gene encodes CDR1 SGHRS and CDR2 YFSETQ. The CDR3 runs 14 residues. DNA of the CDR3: TGCGCCAGCAGGCCGCCGGGAGGGCAAGAGACCCAGTACTTC. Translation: CASRPPGGQETQYF.

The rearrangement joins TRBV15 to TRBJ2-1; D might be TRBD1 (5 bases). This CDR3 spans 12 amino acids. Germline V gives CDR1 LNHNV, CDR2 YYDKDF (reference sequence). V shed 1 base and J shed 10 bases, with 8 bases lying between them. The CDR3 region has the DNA TGTGCCACCAGCAGAGGACCAGGGGAGCAGTTCTTC. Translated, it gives CATSRGPGEQFF.

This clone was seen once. This CDR3 reads CASSLGGLEAFF. DNA of the CDR3: TGTGCCAGCAGCTTAGGGGGGCTCGAAGCTTTCTTT. This chain links TRBV7-9 with TRBJ1-1; D might be TRBD1 (6 bases). V was pared by 1 base and J by 8 bases, with 8 bases between. This CDR3 region has 12 residues. CDR1 is SEHNR and CDR2 is FQNEAQ in the germline V gene (reference sequence).

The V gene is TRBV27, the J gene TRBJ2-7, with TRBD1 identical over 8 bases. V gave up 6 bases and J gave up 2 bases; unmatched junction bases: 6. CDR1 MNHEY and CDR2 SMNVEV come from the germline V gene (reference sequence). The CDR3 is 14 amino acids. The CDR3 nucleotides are TGTGCCAGCAGACAGGACAGGGTCGCCTACGAGCAGTACTTC. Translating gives CASRQDRVAYEQYF.

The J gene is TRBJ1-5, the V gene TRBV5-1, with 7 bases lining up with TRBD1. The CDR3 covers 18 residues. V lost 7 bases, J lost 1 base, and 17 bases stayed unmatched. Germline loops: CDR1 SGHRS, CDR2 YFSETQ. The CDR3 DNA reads TGCGCCAGCCGATTGACAGGGATTGTAAAAATAAGCAATCAGCCCCAGCATTTT. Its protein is CASRLTGIVKISNQPQHF.

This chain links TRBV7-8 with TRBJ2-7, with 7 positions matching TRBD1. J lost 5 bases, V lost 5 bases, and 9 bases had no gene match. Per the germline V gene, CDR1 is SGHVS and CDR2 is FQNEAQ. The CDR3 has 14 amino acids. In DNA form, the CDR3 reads TGTGCCAGCAGCGACACTACAGGGGTCCACGAGCAGTACTTC. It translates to CASSDTTGVHEQYF.

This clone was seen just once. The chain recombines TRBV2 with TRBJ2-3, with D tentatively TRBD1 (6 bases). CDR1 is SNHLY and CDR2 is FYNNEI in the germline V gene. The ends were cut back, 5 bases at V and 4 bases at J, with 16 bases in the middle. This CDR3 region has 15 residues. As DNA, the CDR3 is TGTGCCAGCAGTTCGACAGGCTTGGGCGCAGATACGCAGTATTTT. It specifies CASSSTGLGADTQYF.